This T cell receptor beta chain comes out of a study of blood T cell repertoires in COVID-19. Study processing details: Using reference gene primer amplification, nucleated cell counts were estimated. Produced via immunoSEQ multiplex PCR; TCRdb's table is partial and in-frame only. That table gives V, J and clone size, and the DNA gave D and trimming. The sample records a few hundred thousand clones, 70% to 90% being singletons. Recovery among Cohort 3 donors was established by two negative PCRs, clearance, or symptom resolution. The length of the CDR3 is 16 residues. Germline CDR1 and CDR2: KGHSH and LQKENI. Trimming removed 1 base from V and 0 bases from J; junction bases left unmatched: 5.

The rearrangement links TRBV18 to TRBJ2-5; 7 bases align to TRBD2. This TCR derives from a man younger than 40 who had recovered from COVID-19. The sequencing input was PBMCs or T cells enriched from blood (not recorded which). The CDR3 protein is CASSPLLAEYQETQYF. In DNA form, the CDR3 reads TGTGCCAGCTCACCACTCCTAGCGGAGTACCAAGAGACCCAGTACTTC.